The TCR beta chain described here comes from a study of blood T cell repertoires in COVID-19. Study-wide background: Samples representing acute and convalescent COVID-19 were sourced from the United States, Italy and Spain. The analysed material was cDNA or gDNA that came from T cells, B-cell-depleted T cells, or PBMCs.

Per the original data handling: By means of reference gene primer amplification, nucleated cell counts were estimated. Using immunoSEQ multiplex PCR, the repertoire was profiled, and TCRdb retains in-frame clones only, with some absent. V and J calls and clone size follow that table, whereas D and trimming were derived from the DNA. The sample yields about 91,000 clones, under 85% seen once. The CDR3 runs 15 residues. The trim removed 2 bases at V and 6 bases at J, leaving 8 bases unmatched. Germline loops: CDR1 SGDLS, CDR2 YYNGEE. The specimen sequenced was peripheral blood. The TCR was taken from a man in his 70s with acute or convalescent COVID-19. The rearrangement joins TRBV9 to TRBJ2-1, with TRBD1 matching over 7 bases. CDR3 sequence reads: CASSVPGTALNEQFF. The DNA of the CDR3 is TGTGCCAGCAGCGTTCCCGGGACAGCCCTCAATGAGCAGTTCTTC.